These 21 T cell receptor beta chains were sequenced from one sample in a study of T-cell memory formation after mild COVID-19. A single record per CDR3 protein comes from TCRdb applying MiXCR to the 5' RACE reads. This table holds roughly 480,000 distinct CDR3 sequences, roughly 25% found once. Source material: PBMCs or a T cell subset sorted from them (not recorded which). The receptors stem from an adult woman who had mild COVID-19 (a few samples of this study predate the infection). Cell type and time point are not known.

This clonotype was found many times. This chain connects TRBV12-3 or TRBV12-4 to TRBJ2-2, with D hard to call. The V gene lost 7 bases and the J gene lost 6 bases, with 9 bases spanning the gap. The CDR3 extends over 12 amino acids. The CDR3 nucleotides read TGTGCCAGCAACCCCGGACCCGGGGAGCTGTTTTTT. It encodes CASNPGPGELFF.

V usage is TRBV5-1 and J usage is TRBJ2-1, with 11 bases identical to TRBD2. The CDR3 covers 17 residues. Trimming removed 0 bases from V and 6 bases from J; junction bases left unmatched: 8. The germline gives CDR1 SGHRS, CDR2 YFSETQ. The CDR3 here is CASSLGASGGPPNEQFF. The CDR3 nucleotides are TGCGCCAGCAGCTTGGGGGCTAGCGGGGGGCCCCCCAATGAGCAGTTCTTC.

CDR3 region: CASFTSYNEQFF. In DNA, the CDR3 is TGTGCCAGCTTTACCTCCTACAATGAGCAGTTCTTC. The chain is built from TRBV12-3 or TRBV12-4 and TRBJ2-1, with D uncertain. This CDR3 is built from 12 residues. V lost 8 bases to trimming and J lost 0 bases, with 5 bases between them.

The chain couples TRBV29-1 to TRBJ2-1, with TRBD2 matching 15 bases. Per the germline V gene, CDR1 is SQVTM and CDR2 is ANQGSEA. This CDR3 spans 14 amino acids. Trimming cost V 4 bases and J 8 bases; bases outside gene matches: 3. The CDR3 loop is CSVAGLAGGHEQFF. The CDR3 coding sequence is TGCAGCGTTGCGGGACTAGCGGGAGGTCATGAGCAGTTCTTC.

This clonotype occurred once. The chain has TRBV7-3 and TRBJ1-1; a weak D match, TRBD1 (5 bases). CDR3 size: 12 residues. In germline, CDR1 is SGHTA, CDR2 FQGTGA. V lost 4 bases, J lost 8 bases, and 11 bases lay in between. CDR3: CASSSGRGEAFF. The CDR3 DNA reads TGTGCCAGCAGCTCCGGGAGGGGCGAAGCTTTCTTT.

The chain carries TRBV6-5 and TRBJ1-1; TRBD1 matches at 9 bases. The germline CDR1 and CDR2 sequences are MNHEY and SVGAGI. V trimming: 3 bases; J trimming: 1 base; junction bases outside the gene matches: 3. The CDR3 consists of 15 residues. In DNA form, the CDR3 reads TGTGCCAGCAGTTATGGGACAGGGAGGAACACTGAAGCTTTCTTT. As protein: CASSYGTGRNTEAFF.

This clonotype appeared a few times. V and J are TRBV5-1 and TRBJ2-3; D unresolved. Trimming pared 4 bases from V and 3 bases from J, leaving 12 bases between. The germline V gene has CDR1 SGHRS and CDR2 YFSETQ. The CDR3 has 14 residues. CDR3 residues: CASSPGPLTDTQYF. CDR3 nucleotide sequence: TGCGCCAGCAGCCCAGGTCCCTTGACAGATACGCAGTATTTT.

The rearrangement uses TRBV12-3 or TRBV12-4 and TRBJ2-7; D could derive from TRBD1 or TRBD2 (6 bases each). The CDR3 loop spans 13 amino acids. With 6 bases removed from V and 2 bases from J, the gap between germline ends came to 11 bases. DNA for the CDR3: TGTGCCAGCAGGAGGGGGGCTGCCTACGAGCAGTACTTC. As protein: CASRRGAAYEQYF.

This rearrangement joins TRBV7-9 to TRBJ2-5, with 11 bases identical to TRBD1. The CDR3 runs 13 residues. Looked up from germline, CDR1 is SEHNR and CDR2 is FQNEAQ (reference sequence). The ends lost 10 bases at V and 6 bases at J; junction bases unmatched: 7. As DNA, the CDR3 is TGTGCCACCTCCGGGACAGGGGGTCAGACCCAGTACTTC. Translated: CATSGTGGQTQYF.

V and J are TRBV5-1 and TRBJ1-1; D may be TRBD1 (5 bases). V lost 1 base to trimming and J lost 5 bases, with 18 bases between them. CDR1 is SGHRS and CDR2 is YFSETQ in the germline V gene. The CDR3 extends over 16 amino acids. CDR3 region: CASSLSGHAGGTEAFF. DNA of the CDR3: TGCGCCAGCAGCTTGTCAGGCCACGCGGGGGGTACTGAAGCTTTCTTT.

The chain recombines TRBV5-1 with TRBJ1-2; no clear D gene. The CDR3 spans 13 residues. The germline gives CDR1 SGHRS, CDR2 YFSETQ. The V gene lost 0 bases and the J gene lost 6 bases, with 9 bases spanning the gap. CDR3: CASSLVGEDGYTF. The CDR3 DNA reads TGCGCCAGCAGCTTGGTGGGTGAAGATGGCTACACCTTC.

This clonotype has just a few counts. The chain recombines TRBV4-1 with TRBJ1-1; 12 bases line up with TRBD1. This CDR3 has 15 residues. Looked up from germline, CDR1 is MGHRA and CDR2 is YSYEKL. Losses at the gene ends were 3 bases for V and 5 bases for J; bases not matched to a gene: 4. CDR3 residues: CASSQGQGAGTEAFF. The DNA for the CDR3 is TGCGCCAGCAGCCAGGGACAGGGGGCAGGGACTGAAGCTTTCTTT.

This rearrangement joins TRBV5-1 to TRBJ1-4; D is perhaps TRBD1 (6 bases). The CDR3 is 15 amino acids. CDR1 and CDR2 from the germline V gene are SGHRS and YFSETQ. The V and J ends lost 1 base and 7 bases respectively, with 14 bases between them. CDR3 region: CASSLTGPPGEKLFF. The CDR3 DNA follows: TGCGCCAGCAGCTTGACAGGGCCTCCCGGTGAAAAACTGTTTTTT.

The chain recombines TRBV19 with TRBJ2-5; 12 bases map to TRBD2. The CDR3 sequence is 17 residues long. J lost 1 base, V lost 4 bases, and 7 bases had no gene match. The germline V gene has CDR1 LNHDA and CDR2 SQIVND (reference sequence). The CDR3 region is CASSKLPGLAGQETQYF. The CDR3 region has the DNA TGTGCCAGTAGTAAATTGCCGGGACTAGCGGGCCAAGAGACCCAGTACTTC.

The genes are TRBV20-1 and TRBJ2-1; 9 nucleotides agree with TRBD2. The V and J ends lost 1 base and 5 bases, in that order; junction bases with no gene match: 3. This CDR3 has 14 amino acids. Germline CDR1 DFQATT, CDR2 SNEGSKA (reference sequence). The CDR3 sequence: CSARGLAEHNEQFF. The CDR3 nucleotides are TGCAGTGCTAGAGGACTAGCGGAACACAATGAGCAGTTCTTC.

This clonotype came up many times. The chain uses TRBV11-3 and TRBJ2-4; D gene ambiguous. Germline lookup yields CDR1 SGHNT and CDR2 YENEEA. This CDR3 has 15 amino acids. V lost 4 bases and J lost 6, with 16 bases in between. CDR3 nucleotides: TGTGCCAGCAGCTCCCCTGCAGTGGGTTCAAACATTCAGTACTTC. It encodes CASSSPAVGSNIQYF.

The V and J genes are TRBV15 and TRBJ1-2, with D hard to call. In germline, CDR1 is LNHNV, CDR2 YYDKDF (reference sequence). The CDR3 runs to 14 residues. Trimming left V 0 bases short and J 4 bases short, with 9 bases between. CDR3: CATSRDRIGYGYTF. For the CDR3, the DNA is TGTGCCACCAGCAGAGATAGGATAGGCTATGGCTACACCTTC.

This clonotype was observed a few times. The V and J genes are TRBV12-3 or TRBV12-4 and TRBJ2-1; TRBD2 aligns across 7 bases. The J segment lost 4 bases and the V segment lost 6 bases, leaving 6 bases of the junction unmatched. This CDR3 has 14 residues. The CDR3 region is CASRGPGGYNEQFF. CDR3 in DNA: TGTGCCAGCAGGGGCCCGGGGGGATACAATGAGCAGTTCTTC.

This chain connects TRBV18 to TRBJ1-1; 9 nucleotides match TRBD1. CDR1 is KGHSH and CDR2 is LQKENI in the germline V gene. CDR3 length: 15 amino acids. V lost 3 bases to trimming and J lost 5 bases; unmatched junction nucleotides: 7. The CDR3 region is CASSPKQGAGTEAFF. CDR3 sequence (DNA): TGTGCCAGCTCACCGAAACAGGGGGCAGGAACTGAAGCTTTCTTT.

This chain joins TRBV24-1 and TRBJ1-2; D not resolved. Per the germline V gene, CDR1 is KGHDR and CDR2 is SFDVKD. Trimming stripped 5 bases from V and 7 bases from J, with 16 bases between. The CDR3 loop spans 14 amino acids. This CDR3 is CATSAGAGRGGYTF. The CDR3 coding sequence is TGTGCCACCAGTGCCGGTGCCGGACGCGGTGGCTACACCTTC.

V gene TRBV2 combines with J gene TRBJ1-1; TRBD1 matches at 9 bases. The J segment lost 3 bases and the V segment lost 2 bases, leaving 16 bases of the junction unmatched. The CDR3 totals 19 residues. Germline CDR1 and CDR2: SNHLY and FYNNEI. The CDR3 region is CASSETFWDREGLDTEAFF. The CDR3 nucleotides read TGTGCCAGCAGTGAAACTTTTTGGGACAGGGAGGGGTTGGACACTGAAGCTTTCTTT.